Each of the 9 T cell receptor beta chains below was sequenced from the same sample in a study of cytomegalovirus exposure and HLA in healthy donors. PCR amplification relied on 60 Vbeta primers (plus 13 Jbeta primers). Produced via immunoSEQ multiplex PCR; TCRdb's table is partial and in-frame only. The data hold 150,000 to 200,000 clones, with roughly four fifths observed a single time. The specimen was PBMCs. All receptors derive from a man aged 18 to 29 in good health and CMV-seronegative.

As regards this clone: A read error may account for a junction end that differs from germline. The rearrangement uses TRBV4-3 and TRBJ2-1; 9 nucleotides align to TRBD1. The CDR3 totals 14 residues. CDR1 and CDR2 from the germline V gene are LGHNA and YSLEER. The CDR3 sequence: CASSQDGRGDRVVF. As DNA, the CDR3 is TGCGCCAGCAGCCAAGATGGTCGGGGGGACAGGGTGGTCTTC.

This clone showed up just a few times. This chain links TRBV5-6 with TRBJ1-1; D is perhaps TRBD1 (5 bases). The CDR3 length is 13 residues. CDR1 SGHDT and CDR2 YYEEEE come from the germline V gene. V dropped 2 bases and J dropped 3 bases, with 8 bases sitting between them. The CDR3 spells CASSFGGDTEAFF. CDR3 coding DNA: TGTGCCAGCAGCTTCGGGGGGGACACTGAAGCTTTCTTT.

This clone was observed once. An end of the junction differs from the germline gene, which may be a read error. The chain has TRBV7-7 and TRBJ2-7; D unclear. Germline V gives CDR1 SSHAT, CDR2 FNYEAQ (reference sequence). The CDR3 is 13 amino acids. This CDR3 reads CASSFGSSYEQYF. Written as DNA, the CDR3 is TGTGCTAGCAGCTTCGGGTCTTCCTACGAGCAGTACTTC.

The DNA for the CDR3 is TGTGCCAGCAGTGAAGTCGGACTAGCCACAGATACGCAGTATTTT. Translating it yields CASSEVGLATDTQYF. The chain is built from TRBV2 and TRBJ2-3, with 8 bases lining up with TRBD2. V was pared by 1 base and J by 2 bases, with 2 bases of the junction left unmatched. Germline CDR1 is SNHLY and CDR2 is FYNNEI. This CDR3 is built from 15 residues.

The V gene is TRBV4-1, the J gene TRBJ2-7; 7 bases are a match to TRBD1. This CDR3 is 16 amino acids long. V gave up 1 base and J gave up 4 bases; unmatched junction bases: 10. Germline loops: CDR1 MGHRA, CDR2 YSYEKL. The CDR3 region is CASSQVFDRESYEQYF. CDR3 DNA sequence: TGCGCCAGCAGCCAAGTTTTCGACAGGGAGAGTTACGAGCAGTACTTC.

The J gene is TRBJ1-1, the V gene TRBV27; the match to TRBD1 covers 10 bases. This CDR3 is 14 amino acids long. The V segment lost 1 base and the J segment 6 bases; nucleotides outside the gene matches: 2. Germline V lookup: CDR1 MNHEY, CDR2 SMNVEV (reference sequence). The CDR3 DNA reads as TGTGCCAGCAGTTTATGGGGACAGGGGCCTGAAGCTTTCTTT. This gives the protein CASSLWGQGPEAFF.

The chain joins TRBV15 to TRBJ1-6, with a tentative D call TRBD1 (6 bases). Germline-derived CDR1 and CDR2 are LNHNV and YYDKDF (reference sequence). CDR3 length: 14 residues. V lost 8 bases and J lost 8, with 16 bases in between. CDR3 protein: CATRTGLGDSPLHF. CDR3 nucleotides: TGTGCCACCCGAACAGGGCTAGGTGATTCACCCCTCCACTTT.

This CDR3 is CASSQELAYEQYF. CDR3 sequence (DNA): TGCGCCAGCAGCCAAGAACTAGCCTACGAGCAGTACTTC. The V call is TRBV4-3, the J call TRBJ2-7; D is possibly TRBD2 (5 bases). CDR3 length equals 13 residues. V was trimmed by 0 bases and J by 2 bases, leaving 5 bases between them. Germline CDR1 is LGHNA and CDR2 is YSLEER.

The chain has TRBV19 and TRBJ1-6, with 11 bases matching TRBD1. CDR1 is LNHDA and CDR2 is SQIVND in the germline V gene (reference sequence). The CDR3 sequence is 16 residues long. The J segment lost 10 bases and the V segment lost 5 bases, leaving 10 bases of the junction unmatched. In DNA form, the CDR3 reads TGTGCCAGTAGTCCCGGGACAGGGGGTCTAGGATCACCCCTCCACTTT. Protein sequence: CASSPGTGGLGSPLHF.